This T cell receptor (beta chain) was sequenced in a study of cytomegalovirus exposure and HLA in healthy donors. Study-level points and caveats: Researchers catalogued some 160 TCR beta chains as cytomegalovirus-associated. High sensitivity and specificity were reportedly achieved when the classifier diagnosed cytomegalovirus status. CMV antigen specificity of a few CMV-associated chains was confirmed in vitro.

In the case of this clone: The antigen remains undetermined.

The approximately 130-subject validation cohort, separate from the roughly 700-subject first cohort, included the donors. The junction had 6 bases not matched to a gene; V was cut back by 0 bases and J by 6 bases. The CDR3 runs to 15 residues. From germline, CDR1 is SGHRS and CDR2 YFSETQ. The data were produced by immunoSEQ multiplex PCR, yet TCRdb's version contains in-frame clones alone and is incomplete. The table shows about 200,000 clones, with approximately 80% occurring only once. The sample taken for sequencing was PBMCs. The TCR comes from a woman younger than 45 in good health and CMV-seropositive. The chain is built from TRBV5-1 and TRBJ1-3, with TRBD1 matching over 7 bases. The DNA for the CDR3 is TGCGCCAGCAGCTTGGCAGGGGGATCAGCAAACACCATATATTTT. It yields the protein CASSLAGGSANTIYF.